The 17 T cell receptor beta chains below all came from one sample that was sequenced in a study of blood T cells in healthy people across ages. Alongside a J-beta primer mix, a sample-barcoded 5' primer served in a second PCR lasting 7 to 11 cycles. TCRdb re-derived calls from the 5' RACE reads in MiXCR, one entry per CDR3 protein. The sample includes 790,000 or so distinct CDR3 sequences, 35% to 50% of them seen just once. The source material was blood. The receptors were sampled from a man older than 75 in good health.

This clonotype was observed at least ten times. Here the CDR3 reads CSAREQINEFQFF. In DNA form, the CDR3 reads TGCAGTGCTAGAGAGCAAATCAACGAGTTTCAGTTCTTC. The V and J genes are TRBV20-1 and TRBJ2-1, with D unclear. The germline V gene encodes CDR1 DFQATT and CDR2 SNEGSKA (reference sequence). The CDR3 covers 13 residues. V lost 0 bases, J lost 13 bases, and 16 bases lay in between.

This clonotype appeared a few times. The chain is built from TRBV9 and TRBJ2-1; TRBD2 is a possible D gene (5 bases). CDR3 length: 16 residues. V was clipped by 0 bases and J by 5 bases, with 15 bases between them. Germline assignment: CDR1 SGDLS and CDR2 YYNGEE. DNA for the CDR3: TGTGCCAGCAGCGTAGCCCGGGGTGGTGTGCACAATGAGCAGTTCTTC. Protein: CASSVARGGVHNEQFF.

This chain connects TRBV29-1 to TRBJ2-2; D is unresolved. V was cut by 3 bases and J by 8 bases, with 13 bases left in between. The CDR3 runs to 13 residues. CDR1 is SQVTM and CDR2 is ANQGSEA in the germline V gene. Here the CDR3 reads CSVEVVGAGELFF. CDR3 sequence (DNA): TGCAGCGTTGAGGTTGTGGGTGCTGGGGAGCTGTTTTTT.

About this clonotype itself: A read error may be the cause here, since a much bigger clone is one base away. The rearrangement uses TRBV10-3 and TRBJ2-7; 7 positions agree with TRBD1. This CDR3 comprises 11 residues. The trim removed 10 bases at V and 10 bases at J, leaving 10 bases unmatched. CDR1 ENHRY and CDR2 SYGVKD come from the germline V gene. The CDR3 DNA reads TGTGCCAGCAGGGACGGGACAGCTCAGTACTTC. This codes for CASRDGTAQYF.

The rearrangement joins TRBV12-3 or TRBV12-4 to TRBJ2-1; D is uncertain. Trimming shortened V by 5 bases and J by 7 bases, and 12 bases separated the two germline ends. CDR3 length: 13 amino acids. In nucleotides, the CDR3 is TGTGCCAGCAGTGGAGACGCCCCGAATGAGCAGTTCTTC. Its protein is CASSGDAPNEQFF.

This clonotype has at least ten counts. This chain connects TRBV29-1 to TRBJ2-5; a possible D gene is TRBD2 (6 bases). The CDR3 is 12 amino acids. The germline V gene has CDR1 SQVTM and CDR2 ANQGSEA. V lost 2 bases and J 5 bases, leaving 9 bases between the germline ends. The CDR3 reads CSVELALETQYF. CDR3 bases: TGCAGCGTTGAACTAGCGCTGGAGACCCAGTACTTC.

The chain has TRBV20-1 and TRBJ2-7; 9 nucleotides agree with TRBD1. The CDR3 runs to 15 residues. Germline-derived CDR1 and CDR2 are DFQATT and SNEGSKA (reference sequence). V dropped 6 bases and J dropped 4; count of bases not matched to a gene: 13. The CDR3 protein is CSAYDNRGRGYEQYF. Here the CDR3 DNA reads TGCAGTGCCTACGATAACAGGGGGCGCGGGTACGAGCAGTACTTC.

This chain connects TRBV20-1 to TRBJ2-5; the D gene is possibly TRBD1 (6 bases). The CDR3 contains 15 residues. Trimming took off 1 base at V and 4 bases at J, with 16 bases between the two ends. Per the germline V gene, CDR1 is DFQATT and CDR2 is SNEGSKA (reference sequence). CDR3 DNA: TGCAGTGCTAGAGGGGACACCGGGTTGGTAGAGACCCAGTACTTC. The encoded protein is CSARGDTGLVETQYF.

This clonotype has a handful of counts. This chain connects TRBV6-5 to TRBJ2-7, with unresolved D. Trimming took 0 bases from V and 2 from J, leaving 11 bases between them. The germline gives CDR1 MNHEY, CDR2 SVGAGI. This CDR3 comprises 15 residues. CDR3 residues: CASSYSTGSTYEQYF. CDR3 DNA: TGTGCCAGCAGTTACTCGACCGGCTCTACCTACGAGCAGTACTTC.

The rearrangement joins TRBV4-1 to TRBJ2-1; D is tentatively TRBD1 or TRBD2 (5 bases each). Trimming removed 0 bases from V and 13 bases from J, with 19 bases in between. The CDR3 extends over 15 amino acids. Germline V lookup: CDR1 MGHRA, CDR2 YSYEKL. CDR3 sequence: CASSQDGAGPETQFF. As DNA, the CDR3 is TGCGCCAGCAGCCAAGACGGGGCAGGGCCAGAGACCCAGTTCTTC.

This clonotype showed up just a few times. V gene TRBV10-3 combines with J gene TRBJ2-7, with 9 bases that match TRBD2. The CDR3 is 14 amino acids. CDR1 is ENHRY and CDR2 is SYGVKD in the germline V gene. Trimming removed 2 bases from V and 2 bases from J; junction bases left unmatched: 1. CDR3 nucleotide sequence: TGTGCCATCAGTGAGGCGGGAGGGGCCTACGAGCAGTACTTC. This translates into CAISEAGGAYEQYF.

Only one count was recorded for this clonotype. The J gene is TRBJ1-6, the V gene TRBV7-3; no firm D call. The CDR3 has 15 amino acids. The V gene's germline CDR1 is SGHTA and CDR2 FQGTGA. Trimming took off 3 bases at V and 3 bases at J, with 9 bases between the two ends. CDR3 sequence reads: CASSLGTDYNSPLHF. DNA for the CDR3: TGTGCCAGCAGCTTGGGCACCGACTATAATTCACCCCTCCACTTT.

This chain links TRBV7-2 with TRBJ2-2; TRBD1 matches 7 bases. The CDR3 has 15 residues. Germline CDR1 SGHTA, CDR2 FQGNSA. After removal of 5 bases from V and 4 bases from J, the junction contained 7 bases not matched to a gene. CDR3: CASSRGQSSTGELFF. As DNA, the CDR3 is TGTGCCAGCAGCCGGGGACAGTCAAGCACCGGGGAGCTGTTTTTT.

The V gene is TRBV7-2, the J gene TRBJ2-3, with a tentative D call TRBD2 (6 bases). The V and J ends lost 5 bases and 2 bases respectively, with 14 bases between them. Per the germline V gene, CDR1 is SGHTA and CDR2 is FQGNSA. The CDR3 covers 15 residues. Here the CDR3 reads CASSVWRDHTDTQYF. The CDR3 DNA reads TGTGCCAGCAGCGTGTGGCGGGACCACACAGATACGCAGTATTTT.

The chain uses TRBV20-1 and TRBJ2-5, with D perhaps TRBD2 (6 bases). The germline gives CDR1 DFQATT, CDR2 SNEGSKA (reference sequence). V dropped 3 bases and J dropped 5 bases, with 19 bases sitting between them. The CDR3 totals 15 residues. The CDR3: CSASPLARFGETQYF. The CDR3 DNA is TGCAGTGCTAGCCCGCTAGCGAGGTTTGGGGAGACCCAGTACTTC.

The chain has TRBV5-1 and TRBJ2-7, with TRBD2 identical over 10 bases. Trimming took 4 bases from V and 1 from J; bases not matched to a gene: 5. The CDR3 has 15 amino acids. Germline V gene data show CDR1 as SGHRS and CDR2 as YFSETQ. The CDR3 region has the DNA TGCGCCAGCAGCGGGGGACTAGCGTTTTCCTACGAGCAGTACTTC. It codes for CASSGGLAFSYEQYF.

This clonotype was detected only a few times. J is TRBJ2-1 and V is TRBV4-2, with TRBD2 matching 8 bases. J gave up 9 bases and V 0 bases, and 10 bases lay outside the gene matches. Germline V gene lookup returns CDR1 LGHNA and CDR2 YNFKEQ. This CDR3 region has 16 residues. Here the CDR3 reads CASSQDFPGGPVEQFF. CDR3 in DNA: TGTGCCAGCAGCCAAGACTTTCCGGGAGGGCCTGTTGAGCAGTTCTTC.